This entry concerns a single T cell receptor (beta chain). Its antigen is as yet unknown. CDR1 and CDR2 (germline): MGHDK, SYGVNS. The CDR3 length is 14 residues. The V and J ends lost 3 bases and 3 bases respectively, with 12 bases between them. This record belongs to a study of cytomegalovirus exposure and HLA in healthy donors. Whole-study context: A data release that came early held some 79 million unique TCRs from HLA-typed donors.

Notes on the study in general: Near-uniform donor sequencing depth was presumed by presence/absence analyses. Across donors, most TCRs were seen rarely, yet some public ones were widespread. Apart from CMV serostatus, no immune exposure information was available.

PCR used 60 Vbeta primers and 13 Jbeta primers. Here immunoSEQ multiplex PCR was the method, and the copy in TCRdb shows in-frame clones only, minus some. The table shows 150,000 or so clones, with 80% occurring only once. The TCR originated in a man aged 25-45 years in good health and CMV-seropositive. The material sequenced was PBMCs. The chain has TRBV25-1 and TRBJ2-7; a possible D gene is TRBD2 (5 bases). The DNA for the CDR3 is TGTGCCAGCAGTGAGGGTCACGGGATCTACGAGCAGTACTTC. This encodes CASSEGHGIYEQYF.